This T cell receptor (beta chain) originates from a study of blood T cells in healthy people across ages. CDR1 is LGHDT and CDR2 is YNNKEL in the germline V gene (reference sequence). The CDR3 extends over 18 amino acids. V lost 2 bases to trimming and J lost 3 bases; unmatched junction nucleotides: 10. A second PCR, run for roughly 7 to 12 cycles, used a sample-barcoded 5' primer plus a J-beta primer mix. TCRdb used MiXCR to reprocess the 5' RACE reads, holding one entry per CDR3 protein. The table shows approximately 320,000 distinct CDR3 sequences, with less than 30% occurring only once. Findings of the study overall: With unsorted PBMCs, a conclusive comparison of naive versus antigen-experienced cells was not possible. Observed TCR beta diversity per million T cells went down as age went up. This fall followed a roughly linear course with age.

It was approximately 9 milliliters of peripheral blood that were drawn from each donor. At least 6 micrograms of total RNA were extracted per sample. Of note for this clonotype: What it recognizes is unknown.

The V gene is TRBV3-1, the J gene TRBJ2-1; 10 bases match TRBD2. The sequencing input was blood. The TCR comes from a woman aged 70-85 years in good health. The CDR3 reads CASSQPGLATDLYNEQFF. The CDR3 bases are TGTGCCAGCAGCCAACCGGGACTAGCGACGGATCTCTACAATGAGCAGTTCTTC.